The rows below give T cell receptor beta chains drawn from one sample of a study of CD8 T cells in cerebrospinal fluid in Alzheimer's disease. TCRdb reprocessed the 10x single-cell sequencing reads and reports one entry per CDR3 protein, with no DNA. This sample's clone table lists over a thousand distinct CDR3 sequences. Source material: cerebrospinal fluid. The receptors derive from a human donor in good health. Both conserved end residues are part of each CDR3. Not all rows give a size; the values are once, few, many and, for expanded clones, a class.

CDR3: CASSQDGGYQPQHF
V: TRBV4-2
J: TRBJ1-5
size: large

CDR3: CASSPPLETQYF
V: TRBV18
J: TRBJ2-5
size: medium-sized

CDR3: CASSLFLGGHRETQYF
V: TRBV12-3/TRBV12-4
J: TRBJ2-5
size: -

CDR3: CASRLNQQGRNYNEQFF
V: TRBV11-2
J: TRBJ2-1
size: medium-sized

CDR3: CASSPWTGGSLSYNEQFF
V: TRBV5-1
J: TRBJ2-1
size: medium-sized

CDR3: CASTEKGQGLYGYTF
V: TRBV6-5
J: TRBJ1-2
size: medium-sized

CDR3: CASSPQGEDEQYF
V: TRBV7-7
J: TRBJ2-7
size: medium-sized

CDR3: CASGLGGWWGYTF
V: TRBV7-9
J: TRBJ1-2
size: large

CDR3: CSARKTASETQYF
V: TRBV20-1
J: TRBJ2-5
size: large

CDR3: CASSHADGEQYF
V: TRBV4-3
J: TRBJ2-7
size: large

CDR3: CASSRDRYNYGYTF
V: TRBV27
J: TRBJ1-2
size: medium-sized

CDR3: CASTLDPRSGNTIYF
V: TRBV19
J: TRBJ1-3
size: medium-sized

CDR3: CASSQAAGSPGQLAKNIQYF
V: TRBV4-3
J: TRBJ2-4
size: medium-sized

CDR3: CASSSYRAGELFF
V: TRBV11-1
J: TRBJ2-2
size: medium-sized

CDR3: CASSEPLTTSGGAWDEQFF
V: TRBV9
J: TRBJ2-1
size: medium-sized

CDR3: CASREAGVMNTQYF
V: TRBV5-1
J: TRBJ2-3
size: large

CDR3: CSASGLAGSTDTQYF
V: TRBV20-1
J: TRBJ2-3
size: large

CDR3: CASRFPLQGASSTDTQYF
V: TRBV2
J: TRBJ2-3
size: medium-sized

CDR3: CSAREAGGSTEAFF
V: TRBV20-1
J: TRBJ1-1
size: large

CDR3: CASSFGQGSQSLHF
V: TRBV5-1
J: TRBJ1-6
size: medium-sized

CDR3: CASSPPVRDGYGYTF
V: TRBV18
J: TRBJ1-2
size: large

CDR3: CASSQGPLPRNEQFF
V: TRBV7-9
J: TRBJ2-1
size: large

CDR3: CSVEEAGDTQYF
V: TRBV29-1
J: TRBJ2-3
size: medium-sized

CDR3: CASSFNQGPYEQYF
V: TRBV7-9
J: TRBJ2-7
size: large

CDR3: CASSQTGGNTEAFF
V: TRBV5-1
J: TRBJ1-1
size: medium-sized

CDR3: CASSAGLAGGGDTQYF
V: TRBV6-1
J: TRBJ2-3
size: medium-sized

CDR3: CASRIETGINFYEQYF
V: TRBV2
J: TRBJ2-7
size: medium-sized

CDR3: CASSLVSVTGELFF
V: TRBV7-2
J: TRBJ2-2
size: medium-sized

CDR3: CASSLAGSRGPNTEAFF
V: TRBV5-6
J: TRBJ1-1
size: medium-sized

CDR3: CASSFTPNTEAFF
V: TRBV11-2
J: TRBJ1-1
size: medium-sized

CDR3: CASSETGAGNQPQHF
V: TRBV9
J: TRBJ1-5
size: medium-sized

CDR3: CASSTYRGKADTQYF
V: TRBV11-2
J: TRBJ2-3
size: medium-sized

CDR3: CASRSLDEQFF
V: TRBV12-3/TRBV12-4
J: TRBJ2-1
size: large

CDR3: CSARDLTSGDTQYF
V: TRBV20-1
J: TRBJ2-3
size: large

CDR3: CASSTTNEKLFF
V: TRBV10-2
J: TRBJ1-4
size: large

CDR3: CASSSRGTFSSYEQYF
V: TRBV7-2
J: TRBJ2-7
size: large

CDR3: CASSLEEMNTEAFF
V: TRBV5-1
J: TRBJ1-1
size: large

CDR3: CASSPDRGYNSPLHF
V: TRBV5-6
J: TRBJ1-6
size: medium-sized

CDR3: CSAGGGLSYGYTF
V: TRBV20-1
J: TRBJ1-2
size: large

CDR3: CASSGAYSNQPQHF
V: TRBV6-5
J: TRBJ1-5
size: medium-sized

CDR3: CASTQPRDRGSGYTF
V: TRBV19
J: TRBJ1-2
size: -

CDR3: CASTSGAANEKLFF
V: TRBV19
J: TRBJ1-4
size: -

CDR3: CASSQNRVGGYTF
V: TRBV4-3
J: TRBJ1-2
size: medium-sized

CDR3: CASSDHRAAYEQYF
V: TRBV12-3/TRBV12-4
J: TRBJ2-7
size: hyperexpanded

CDR3: CASSITGGRYNEQFF
V: TRBV19
J: TRBJ2-1
size: medium-sized

CDR3: CASSFGATGELFF
V: TRBV27
J: TRBJ2-2
size: medium-sized

CDR3: CASGTTSGANQETQYF
V: TRBV9
J: TRBJ2-5
size: medium-sized